One and the same sample provided the 7 T cell receptor beta chains below, sequenced in a study of shared clonotypes between healthy human individuals. CD45RO-negative cells were positively selected for CCR7, leaving out terminally differentiated effector memory CD45RA+ cells. Produced via immunoSEQ multiplex PCR; TCRdb's table is partial and in-frame only. This sample carries hundreds of thousands of clones, about 96% of them seen once, and the ten largest clones take roughly 0.1%. The sample consisted of naive CD8+ T cells sorted from blood. The receptor source for this set is a woman younger than 45 in good health.

V and J are TRBV5-4 and TRBJ2-7; D gene ambiguous. The CDR3 contains 13 residues. Trimming removed 4 bases at V and 3 bases at J, with 11 bases between. Germline assignment: CDR1 SGHNT and CDR2 YYREEE (reference sequence). CDR3 DNA sequence: TGTGCCAGCAGCCTGCGGCCCAACTACGAGCAGTACTTC. It specifies CASSLRPNYEQYF.

This clone has just one count. The V and J genes are TRBV2 and TRBJ2-7; D unclear. There are 15 residues in the CDR3. The V and J ends lost 3 bases and 2 bases respectively, with 14 bases between them. Per germline, CDR1 SNHLY and CDR2 FYNNEI. The CDR3 DNA sequence: TGTGCCAGCAGTGATCCCAGCGACTCGACCTACGAGCAGTACTTC. Its translation is CASSDPSDSTYEQYF. Looking up the rest from reference TRBV2 and TRBJ2-7 gives the full variable domain: EPEVTQTPSHQVTQMGQEVILRCVPISNHLYFYWYRQILGQKVEFLVSFYNNEISEKSEIFDDQFSVERPDGSNFTLKIRSTKLEDSAMYFCASSDPSDSTYEQYFGPGTRLTVT.

The CDR3 coding sequence is TGTGCCAGCAGCTTCAAGGGGCAGAACACTGAAGCTTTCTTT. Its translation: CASSFKGQNTEAFF. The V call is TRBV13, the J call TRBJ1-1; TRBD1 might be the D (5 bases). The CDR3 is 14 residues long. Germline V lookup: CDR1 PRHDT, CDR2 FYEKMQ (reference sequence). Trimming removed 3 bases from V and 1 base from J, with 9 bases in between.

The chain is built from TRBV6-5 and TRBJ2-7, with D possibly being TRBD1 (6 bases). V gave up 3 bases and J gave up 0 bases, with 12 bases separating them. The CDR3 sequence is 15 residues long. Germline lookup yields CDR1 MNHEY and CDR2 SVGAGI. The CDR3 loop is CASSYLDSSSYEQYF. The CDR3 DNA is TGTGCCAGCAGTTATCTGGACAGCAGCTCCTACGAGCAGTACTTC.

Remarks on this clone: The same CDR3 also results from other DNA sequences found in this sample. J is TRBJ1-5 and V is TRBV5-1; D unresolved. The CDR3 totals 13 residues. V lost 0 bases and J lost 4, with 5 bases in between. Germline V CDR1 and CDR2: SGHRS, YFSETQ. The chain's CDR3 is CASSLVGNQPQHF. In DNA, the CDR3 is TGCGCCAGCAGCTTGGTAGGGAATCAGCCCCAGCATTTT.

This chain uses TRBV15 with TRBJ1-2, with 8 positions matching TRBD1. The ends lost 10 bases at V and 10 bases at J; junction bases unmatched: 8. Germline CDR1 reads LNHNV; CDR2 reads YYDKDF (reference sequence). CDR3 length: 11 residues. CDR3 coding DNA: TGTGCCAGCGGACAGGGCGTTGACTACACCTTC. It translates to CASGQGVDYTF. Full variable domain (remainder filled in from reference TRBV15 and TRBJ1-2): DAMVIQNPRYQVTQFGKPVTLSCSQTLNHNVMYWYQQKSSQAPKLLFHYYDKDFNNEADTPDNFQSRRPNTSFCFLDIRSPGLGDTAMYLCASGQGVDYTFGSGTRLTVV.

The chain combines TRBV9 with TRBJ1-3; D not resolved. Trimming took off 0 bases at V and 1 base at J, with 5 bases between the two ends. Germline CDR1 is SGDLS and CDR2 is YYNGEE. This CDR3 has 14 residues. CDR3 amino acids: CASSVAVSGNTIYF. CDR3 bases: TGTGCCAGCAGCGTAGCGGTTTCTGGAAACACCATATATTTT. The variable domain in full, with the rest retrieved from reference TRBV9 and TRBJ1-3, is DSGVTQTPKHLITATGQRVTLRCSPRSGDLSVYWYQQSLDQGLQFLIQYYNGEERAKGNILERFSAQQFPDLHSELNLSSLELGDSALYFCASSVAVSGNTIYFGEGSWLTVV.